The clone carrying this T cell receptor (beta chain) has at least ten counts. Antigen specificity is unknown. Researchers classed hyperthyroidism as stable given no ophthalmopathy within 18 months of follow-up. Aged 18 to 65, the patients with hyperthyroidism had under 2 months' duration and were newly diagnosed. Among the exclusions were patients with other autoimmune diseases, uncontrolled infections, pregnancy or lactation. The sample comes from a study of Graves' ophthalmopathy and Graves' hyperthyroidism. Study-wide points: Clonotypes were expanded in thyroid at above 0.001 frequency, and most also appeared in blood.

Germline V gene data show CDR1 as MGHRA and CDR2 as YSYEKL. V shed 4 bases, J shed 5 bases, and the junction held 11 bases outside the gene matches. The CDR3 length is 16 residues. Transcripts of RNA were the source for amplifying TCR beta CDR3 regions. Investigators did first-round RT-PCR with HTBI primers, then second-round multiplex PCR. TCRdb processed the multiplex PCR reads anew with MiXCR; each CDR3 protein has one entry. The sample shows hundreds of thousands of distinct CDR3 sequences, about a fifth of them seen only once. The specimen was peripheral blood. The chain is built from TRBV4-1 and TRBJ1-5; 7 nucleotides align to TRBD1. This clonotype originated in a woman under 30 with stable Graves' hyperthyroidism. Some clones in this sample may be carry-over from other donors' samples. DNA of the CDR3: TGCGCCAGCAGCCGACGACAGGGTCGGGGGGATCAGCCCCAGCATTTT. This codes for CASSRRQGRGDQPQHF.